This TCR beta chain was profiled in a study of cytomegalovirus exposure and HLA in healthy donors. PCR primers comprised 60 Vbeta and 13 Jbeta primers. Measured with immunoSEQ multiplex PCR; TCRdb has only the in-frame clones, and not every one. Of about 120,000 clones in the sample, roughly 8.6% were seen once. There are a few counts of this clone. Per germline, CDR1 SGHRS and CDR2 YFSETQ. This CDR3 has 14 amino acids. V shed 0 bases and J 8 bases; nucleotides not matched to a gene: 7. The clonotype was recovered from a woman aged 40 to 50 in good health and CMV-seropositive. Sequencing used PBMCs. The V and J genes are TRBV5-1 and TRBJ1-2, with 7 bases that match TRBD1. The DNA of the CDR3 is TGCGCCAGCAGCTTGGAGGGACAGCCGCTCGGCTACACCTTC. It codes for CASSLEGQPLGYTF.